This TCR beta chain was recorded in a study of blood T cell repertoires in COVID-19. Study details: Samples came from the United States, Italy and Spain, spanning acute and convalescent COVID-19. From T cells, B-cell-depleted T cells, or PBMCs came the material, which was cDNA or gDNA.

This clone was detected once. Germline V gene sequence: CDR1 SGHAT, CDR2 FQNNGV. Trimming shortened V by 1 base and J by 4 bases, and 12 bases separated the two germline ends. This CDR3 is built from 15 residues. As processed by the authors: It was from reference gene primer amplification that nucleated cell counts were estimated. Clones were sequenced by immunoSEQ multiplex PCR, and TCRdb holds only the in-frame ones, with some missing. From that table come the V and J calls and clone size; the DNA was used to work out D and trimming. Counted here are around 190,000 clones, about 88% occurring once; the ten biggest clones make up about 18%. Enrolment of Seattle patients took place during active infection, and they were followed longitudinally.

The sequence derives from a man aged 45-65 years with COVID-19, enrolled during active disease. The chain employs TRBV11-2 and TRBJ2-3; D is possibly TRBD2 (6 bases). Sequenced input: peripheral blood. The CDR3 DNA reads as TGTGCCAGCAGCTTAGTGGCGGGACCCGCAGATACGCAGTATTTT. Amino acid sequence: CASSLVAGPADTQYF.